The rows below give T cell receptor beta chains drawn from one sample of a study of CD8+ T cells in alopecia areata. Produced via immunoSEQ multiplex PCR; TCRdb's table is partial and in-frame only. Among 170,000 or so clones listed, about 60% were seen once. Specimen: CD8+ T cells sorted from blood, collected at week 24, from a patient treated with tofacitinib. These receptors came from a human donor with alopecia areata. Both conserved end residues are part of each CDR3. A D gene is named only where the DNA matches it firmly. Clone size is not always given. Where it is, it says once, few, many or a class for expanded clones.

size: -; D: -; J: TRBJ1-5; V: TRBV2; CDR3: CASSIGEFNQPQHF; DNA: TGTGCCAGCAGTATAGGGGAGTTCAATCAGCCCCAGCATTTT
size: -; D: -; J: TRBJ2-5; V: TRBV20-1; CDR3: CSAPRETQYF; DNA: TGCAGTGCCCCTCGAGAGACCCAGTACTTC
size: few; D: -; J: TRBJ1-4; V: TRBV19; CDR3: CASSPEQVPVVKLFF; DNA: TGTGCCAGTAGTCCTGAACAAGTTCCGGTGGTAAAACTGTTTTTT
size: -; D: TRBD1; J: TRBJ2-1; V: TRBV9; CDR3: CASSSTGGSYNEQFF; DNA: TGTGCCAGCAGCTCGACAGGGGGCTCCTACAATGAGCAGTTCTTC
size: -; D: -; J: TRBJ1-3; V: TRBV9; CDR3: CASSGGGGDTIYF; DNA: TGTGCCAGCAGCGGCGGGGGCGGAGACACCATATATTTT
size: -; D: -; J: TRBJ2-2; V: TRBV4-1; CDR3: CASSQEWGVGELFF; DNA: TGCGCCAGCAGCCAAGAATGGGGAGTCGGGGAGCTGTTTTTT
size: few; D: -; J: TRBJ2-5; V: TRBV29-1; CDR3: CSVDEETQYF; DNA: TGCAGCGTTGATGAAGAGACCCAGTACTTC
size: -; D: -; J: TRBJ2-5; V: TRBV7-9; CDR3: CASSPPGDQETQYF; DNA: TGTGCCAGCAGCCCGCCGGGGGATCAAGAGACCCAGTACTTC
size: -; D: -; J: TRBJ1-5; V: TRBV7-9; CDR3: CASSSGPTLREQPQHF; DNA: TGTGCCAGCAGCTCGGGACCCACTCTGCGTGAACAGCCCCAGCATTTT
size: -; D: -; J: TRBJ2-3; V: TRBV11-2; CDR3: CASSFGAASTDTQYF; DNA: TGTGCCAGCAGCTTCGGGGCAGCTAGCACAGATACGCAGTATTTT
size: -; D: -; J: TRBJ2-7; V: TRBV29-1; CDR3: CSVQGASYEQYF; DNA: TGCAGCGTCCAAGGCGCCTCCTACGAGCAGTACTTC
size: -; D: TRBD1; J: TRBJ2-1; V: TRBV13; CDR3: CASSSGDRAHYNEQFF; DNA: TGTGCCAGCAGCTCGGGGGACAGGGCTCACTACAATGAGCAGTTCTTC
size: -; D: TRBD2; J: TRBJ2-1; V: TRBV15; CDR3: CATGQGLGNEQFF; DNA: TGTGCCACCGGGCAGGGACTAGGGAATGAGCAGTTCTTC
size: -; D: TRBD2; J: TRBJ2-1; V: TRBV30; CDR3: CALRTSGGNEQFF; DNA: TGTGCCCTTAGGACTAGCGGGGGCAATGAGCAGTTCTTC
size: few; D: TRBD1; J: TRBJ2-1; V: TRBV13; CDR3: CASSQPTGSSYNEQFF; DNA: TGTGCCAGCAGCCAACCGACAGGGAGCTCCTACAATGAGCAGTTCTTC
size: few; D: -; J: TRBJ2-3; V: TRBV29-1; CDR3: CSVEEPNRVTQYF; DNA: TGCAGCGTTGAAGAACCCAACAGGGTTACGCAGTATTTT
size: -; D: -; J: TRBJ2-3; V: TRBV9; CDR3: CASSPMTADTQYF; DNA: TGTGCCAGCAGCCCGATGACAGCAGATACGCAGTATTTT
size: -; D: TRBD1; J: TRBJ1-1; V: TRBV25-1; CDR3: CASSRQGYTEAFF; DNA: TGTGCCAGCAGTCGACAGGGGTACACTGAAGCTTTCTTT
size: -; D: -; J: TRBJ2-5; V: TRBV7-7; CDR3: CASSFGGFEETQYF; DNA: TGTGCCAGCAGCTTTGGGGGATTTGAAGAGACCCAGTACTTC
size: -; D: -; J: TRBJ1-6; V: TRBV25-1; CDR3: CASGGGGSNSPLHF; DNA: TGTGCCAGTGGGGGAGGGGGAAGTAATTCACCCCTCCACTTT
size: -; D: -; J: TRBJ2-3; V: TRBV30; CDR3: CAWGAIKSTDTQYF; DNA: TGTGCCTGGGGAGCCATCAAATCCACAGATACGCAGTATTTT
size: -; D: -; J: TRBJ1-1; V: TRBV19; CDR3: CASSFRRPTEAFF; DNA: TGTGCCAGTAGTTTCCGCAGGCCCACTGAAGCTTTCTTT
size: -; D: TRBD1; J: TRBJ1-5; V: TRBV7-9; CDR3: CASSFQGANQPQHF; DNA: TGTGCCAGCAGCTTCCAGGGGGCAAATCAGCCCCAGCATTTT
size: -; D: TRBD2; J: TRBJ2-7; V: TRBV7-9; CDR3: CASSFPGTSGSYEQYF; DNA: TGTGCCAGCAGCTTTCCCGGGACTAGCGGCTCCTACGAGCAGTACTTC
size: -; D: -; J: TRBJ2-1; V: TRBV19; CDR3: CASSFTFPGLNEQFF; DNA: TGTGCCAGTAGTTTCACCTTTCCGGGACTCAATGAGCAGTTCTTC
size: -; D: -; J: TRBJ2-1; V: TRBV9; CDR3: CASGGSSYNEQFF; DNA: TGTGCCAGCGGGGGGAGCTCCTACAATGAGCAGTTCTTC
size: few; D: -; J: TRBJ2-1; V: TRBV7-2; CDR3: CASSLPRSSYNEQFF; DNA: TGTGCCAGCAGCCTCCCGAGAAGCTCCTACAATGAGCAGTTCTTC
size: -; D: TRBD1; J: TRBJ1-1; V: TRBV7-6; CDR3: CASSTSGQDEAFF; DNA: TGTGCCAGCAGCACCTCAGGACAGGATGAAGCTTTCTTT
size: -; D: -; J: TRBJ1-1; V: TRBV4-1; CDR3: CASSQGVTEAFF; DNA: TGCGCCAGCAGCCAAGGAGTGACTGAAGCTTTCTTT
size: -; D: -; J: TRBJ2-5; V: TRBV30; CDR3: CAWRTGGTRGETQYF; DNA: TGTGCCTGGAGAACAGGGGGAACGCGGGGGGAGACCCAGTACTTC
size: -; D: -; J: TRBJ2-3; V: TRBV2; CDR3: CASSVSRGQGDTQYF; DNA: TGTGCCAGCAGCGTATCGCGGGGGCAGGGAGATACGCAGTATTTT
size: few; D: -; J: TRBJ2-3; V: TRBV5-6; CDR3: CASSPGQDTQYF; DNA: TGTGCCAGCAGCCCCGGCCAGGATACGCAGTATTTT
size: -; D: TRBD2; J: TRBJ2-3; V: TRBV9; CDR3: CASSPSGGVADTQYF; DNA: TGTGCCAGCAGTCCTAGCGGGGGGGTTGCAGATACGCAGTATTTT
size: -; D: -; J: TRBJ2-7; V: TRBV30; CDR3: CARSVGLSYEQYF; DNA: TGTGCCCGGAGTGTGGGCCTCTCCTACGAGCAGTACTTC
size: -; D: -; J: TRBJ2-3; V: TRBV19; CDR3: CASSTWTVGTDTQYF; DNA: TGTGCCAGTAGTACGTGGACAGTCGGCACAGATACGCAGTATTTT
size: -; D: -; J: TRBJ2-7; V: TRBV7-9; CDR3: CASSAPGRYEQYF; DNA: TGTGCCAGCAGCGCCCCAGGGAGGTACGAGCAGTACTTC
size: -; D: -; J: TRBJ2-7; V: TRBV15; CDR3: CATSRPPPGEQYF; DNA: TGTGCCACCAGCAGACCTCCTCCGGGCGAGCAGTACTTC
size: -; D: -; J: TRBJ1-2; V: TRBV9; CDR3: CASSVVNRVVYGYTF; DNA: TGTGCCAGCAGCGTAGTGAACAGGGTAGTCTATGGCTACACCTTC
size: -; D: -; J: TRBJ2-1; V: TRBV29-1; CDR3: CSVALEDERFF; DNA: TGCAGCGTTGCTTTGGAGGATGAGCGGTTCTTC
size: -; D: -; J: TRBJ2-1; V: TRBV30; CDR3: CAWSWLSSYNEQFF; DNA: TGTGCCTGGAGTTGGCTTAGCTCCTACAATGAGCAGTTCTTC
size: few; D: -; J: TRBJ2-7; V: TRBV6-5; CDR3: CASSYREGHYEQYF; DNA: TGTGCCAGCAGTTACAGAGAAGGGCACTACGAGCAGTACTTC
size: -; D: TRBD1; J: TRBJ1-2; V: TRBV29-1; CDR3: CSACQGAYYGYTF; DNA: TGCAGCGCCTGCCAGGGGGCCTACTATGGCTACACCTTC
size: -; D: -; J: TRBJ2-1; V: TRBV10-3; CDR3: CAIRTTIDSSRSVRSYNEQFF; DNA: TGTGCCATCAGAACTACAATAGACAGCAGCCGCTCGGTACGCTCCTACAATGAGCAGTTCTTC
size: -; D: -; J: TRBJ1-2; V: TRBV29-1; CDR3: CSFWTDLNYGYTF; DNA: TGCAGCTTCTGGACAGATCTAAACTATGGCTACACCTTC
size: -; D: -; J: TRBJ1-5; V: TRBV15; CDR3: CATSRPRLLNQPQHF; DNA: TGTGCCACCAGCAGACCAAGACTTCTAAATCAGCCCCAGCATTTT
size: -; D: -; J: TRBJ2-2; V: TRBV30; CDR3: CAWSWGSGELFF; DNA: TGTGCCTGGAGTTGGGGTTCCGGGGAGCTGTTTTTT
size: -; D: -; J: TRBJ1-1; V: TRBV5-1; CDR3: CASSLNTDSEAFF; DNA: TGCGCCAGCAGCCTCAACACGGACAGTGAAGCTTTCTTT
size: -; D: -; J: TRBJ1-2; V: TRBV29-1; CDR3: CSVVVANYGYTF; DNA: TGCAGCGTTGTCGTAGCGAACTATGGCTACACCTTC
size: few; D: TRBD2; J: TRBJ2-3; V: TRBV14; CDR3: CASSQGVLAGARPISQYF; DNA: TGTGCCAGCAGCCAAGGAGTACTAGCGGGGGCCAGGCCAATATCGCAGTATTTT
size: -; D: -; J: TRBJ1-5; V: TRBV15; CDR3: CATSRDSYQPQHF; DNA: TGTGCCACCAGCAGAGACAGTTATCAGCCCCAGCATTTT
size: -; D: TRBD2; J: TRBJ2-5; V: TRBV15; CDR3: CATSRVLAVQETQYF; DNA: TGTGCCACCAGCAGAGTTCTAGCGGTCCAAGAGACCCAGTACTTC
size: -; D: TRBD1; J: TRBJ2-7; V: TRBV9; CDR3: CASSPGPGQGYEQYF; DNA: TGTGCCAGCAGCCCTGGACCGGGACAGGGGTACGAGCAGTACTTC
size: -; D: TRBD1; J: TRBJ1-2; V: TRBV29-1; CDR3: CSVPTGKGGYTF; DNA: TGCAGCGTCCCGACAGGGAAAGGTGGCTACACCTTC
size: -; D: -; J: TRBJ1-5; V: TRBV15; CDR3: CATSTLNQPQHF; DNA: TGTGCCACCAGCACCCTCAATCAGCCCCAGCATTTT